This T cell receptor beta chain was profiled in a study of Graves' ophthalmopathy and Graves' hyperthyroidism. Amplifying from RNA transcripts, the study obtained TCR beta CDR3 regions. A first-round RT-PCR used HTBI primers, followed by a second-round multiplex PCR. Using its own MiXCR run on the multiplex PCR reads, TCRdb lists one record per CDR3 protein. The table shows about 700,000 distinct CDR3 sequences, with about two fifths occurring only once. This CDR3 comprises 13 residues. With 5 bases clipped from V and 5 bases from J, the junction kept 4 bases outside the gene matches. Germline V gene sequence: CDR1 SGHVS, CDR2 FQNEAQ. This clonotype was detected only once. Its antigen remains unknown. Ophthalmopathy donors' eye disease showed moderate-to-severe activity, CAS of at least 3, NOSPECS of at least 4 and duration under 3 months. Diagnostic conclusions were grounded in clinical symptoms, serum thyroxine, TRAb, thyroid ultrasound and orbital computed tomography.

Study-wide results and caveats: Most thyroid clonotypes with frequency above 0.001 were detected in blood too.

Material for sequencing was peripheral blood. V and J are TRBV7-8 and TRBJ2-5, with 8 bases aligning to TRBD1. The clonotype originates from an adult man with Graves' ophthalmopathy. The chain's CDR3 is CASSGGDRETQYF. CDR3 DNA sequence: TGTGCCAGCAGCGGAGGGGACAGGGAGACCCAGTACTTC.